This T cell receptor (beta chain) was identified during a study of blood T cell repertoires in COVID-19. Looking at the study overall: Samples of COVID-19 (acute and convalescent) were obtained from the United States, Italy and Spain.

In the authors' methods: Reference gene primers were amplified, and this amplification served to estimate nucleated cell counts. Sequencing was performed with immunoSEQ multiplex PCR; in TCRdb, only in-frame clones are kept and a portion is missing. The V and J calls and clone size are taken from that table; D and trimming were inferred from the DNA. The table includes about 260,000 clones, 80% to 90% detected once. The CDR3 sequence is 12 residues long. Germline lookup yields CDR1 ENHRY and CDR2 SYGVKD. V dropped 8 bases and J dropped 7; count of bases not matched to a gene: 4. The chain uses TRBV10-3 and TRBJ1-5, with 8 bases lining up with TRBD1. The sequenced material came from peripheral blood. This clonotype was obtained from a man in his 60s with acute or convalescent COVID-19. The CDR3 DNA reads as TGTGCCATCGGACAGGGAGAACAGCCCCAGCATTTT. It yields the protein CAIGQGEQPQHF.